The next 3 T cell receptor beta chains were all read from a single sample in a study of identical twins. TCRdb re-called the 5' RACE reads through MiXCR, storing one row per CDR3 protein. The sample lists around 240,000 distinct CDR3 sequences, about 11% occurring once. The sequenced material came from memory T cells sorted from blood. Receptors were obtained from a man aged 45-65 years in good health.

The chain employs TRBV20-1 and TRBJ2-7; 11 bases align to TRBD2. The germline CDR1 and CDR2 sequences are DFQATT and SNEGSKA (reference sequence). The CDR3 is made up of 15 amino acids. V gave up 3 bases and J gave up 4 bases; unmatched junction bases: 8. CDR3 loop: CSASDLAGGTYEQYF. CDR3 DNA sequence: TGCAGTGCTAGCGATCTAGCGGGAGGTACTTACGAGCAGTACTTC.

This clonotype was detected only a few times. J is TRBJ1-2 and V is TRBV10-3; D unclear. V dropped 2 bases and J dropped 7 bases, with 14 bases sitting between them. Germline V lookup: CDR1 ENHRY, CDR2 SYGVKD. The CDR3 sequence is 14 residues long. CDR3 nucleotide sequence: TGTGCCATCAGTGAGCCCTCCCGCAGATTTGGCTACACCTTC. It yields the protein CAISEPSRRFGYTF.

This clonotype was detected only a few times. The genes are TRBV6-1 and TRBJ1-1; the match to TRBD1 covers 7 bases. The J segment lost 3 bases and the V segment lost 7 bases, leaving 5 bases of the junction unmatched. Germline lookup yields CDR1 MNHNS and CDR2 SASEGT. This CDR3 is built from 13 residues. Here the CDR3 DNA reads TGTGCCAGCATACAGGGGCGGGACACTGAAGCTTTCTTT. Protein sequence: CASIQGRDTEAFF.